This T cell receptor (beta chain) was identified during a study of vaccination effects on CD4 cells after COVID-19. On the study more broadly: Either the mRNA-1273 or the BNT162b2 vaccine was given to participants as two doses.

Concerning this clone itself: Its target is unknown.

Ahead of sequencing, the ViraFEST assay grew antigen-specific CD4+ T cells using viral peptide pools. When 10 to 11 days of culture had elapsed, CD4+ T cells were isolated. People in the vaccine group had not been infected with SARS-CoV-2 before, and their nucleocapsid antibodies were negative. On day 3 and again on day 7, half the medium was replaced with IL-2 medium. Assay used: immunoSEQ multiplex PCR; TCRdb lists only in-frame clones, some missing. Of some 68,000 clones in the sample, roughly 76% were seen once. The clonotype comes from a human donor who received a COVID-19 vaccine. Here the sequenced sample was CD4+ T cells from PBMCs cultured with HCoV-OC43 spike peptides, taken before COVID-19 vaccination. Subset indicated: HCoV-OC43 spike overlapping peptide pool stimulation.

The CDR3 loop is CASSEAQGASNQPQHF. CDR3 nucleotides: TGTGCCAGCAGTGAAGCCCAGGGGGCGAGCAATCAGCCCCAGCATTTT. The chain couples TRBV2 to TRBJ1-5; 8 nucleotides line up with TRBD1. The germline gives CDR1 SNHLY, CDR2 FYNNEI. The CDR3 covers 16 residues. The ends lost 0 bases at V and 1 base at J; junction bases unmatched: 2.